A single sample gave rise to the 8 T cell receptor beta chains below, sequenced in a study of OX40 agonist ivuxolimab in advanced cancers. Libraries were prepared by immunoSEQ multiplex PCR; TCRdb keeps only in-frame clonotypes and omits some of them. The sample lists tens of thousands of clones; more than 85% were seen once. Sequencing used CD4+ or CD8+ T cells sorted from blood, obtained in a trial of the OX40 agonist ivuxolimab. The receptors shown here come from an adult with an advanced solid tumor such as melanoma, head and neck, liver or kidney cancer.

This chain joins TRBV5-6 and TRBJ1-5; 7 bases agree with TRBD1. After removal of 6 bases from V and 0 bases from J, the junction contained 9 bases not matched to a gene. Germline lookup yields CDR1 SGHDT and CDR2 YYEEEE. The CDR3 extends over 16 amino acids. This CDR3 reads CASNRGGPDSNQPQHF. CDR3 nucleotides: TGTGCCAGCAACAGGGGAGGCCCAGATAGCAATCAGCCCCAGCATTTT.

This sequence joins TRBV7-8 and TRBJ2-7; D may be TRBD1 or TRBD2 (5 bases each). The CDR3 is made up of 14 amino acids. Per germline, CDR1 SGHVS and CDR2 FQNEAQ. The V and J ends lost 1 base and 6 bases respectively, with 13 bases between them. The CDR3 DNA is TGTGCCAGCAGCTTAGAGGGACGTCAAAGCGAGCAGTACTTC. As protein: CASSLEGRQSEQYF.

The chain is built from TRBV10-3 and TRBJ1-1, with D possibly matching TRBD1 (6 bases). Trimming removed 6 bases at V and 1 base at J, with 6 bases between. The germline CDR1 and CDR2 sequences are ENHRY and SYGVKD. The CDR3 length is 12 residues. In DNA form, the CDR3 reads TGTGCCATCAGCAGGGGGAACACTGAAGCTTTCTTT. Its protein is CAISRGNTEAFF.

J is TRBJ1-1 and V is TRBV5-1, with 10 bases matching TRBD1. The CDR3 has 16 amino acids. The junction had 9 bases not matched to a gene; V was cut back by 5 bases and J by 2 bases. Per the germline V gene, CDR1 is SGHRS and CDR2 is YFSETQ. The CDR3 sequence is CASSSGTGAVNTEAFF. The CDR3 coding sequence is TGCGCCAGCAGTTCCGGGACAGGGGCAGTCAACACTGAAGCTTTCTTT. The variable domain in full, completed from reference TRBV5-1 and TRBJ1-1, reads KAGVTQTPRYLIKTRGQQVTLSCSPISGHRSVSWYQQTPGQGLQFLFEYFSETQRNKGNFPGRFSGRQFSNSRSEMNVSTLELGDSALYLCASSSGTGAVNTEAFFGQGTRLTVV.

This chain joins TRBV30 and TRBJ2-1, with 7 bases fitting TRBD2. The length of the CDR3 is 15 residues. CDR1 is GTSNPN and CDR2 is SVGIG in the germline V gene (reference sequence). Trimming removed 3 bases from V and 2 bases from J; junction bases left unmatched: 7. The CDR3 region has the DNA TGTGCCTGGAGGGTGGGGACTACGCCCTACAATGAGCAGTTCTTC. This translates into CAWRVGTTPYNEQFF. Supplemented by reference TRBV30 and TRBJ2-1, the full variable domain reads SQTIHQWPATLVQPVGSPLSLECTVEGTSNPNLYWYRQAAGRGLQLLFYSVGIGQISSEVPQNLSASRPQDRQFILSSKKLLLSDSGFYLCAWRVGTTPYNEQFFGPGTRLTVL.

V gene TRBV5-1 combines with J gene TRBJ1-1; D is perhaps TRBD1 (6 bases). CDR1 and CDR2 from the germline V gene are SGHRS and YFSETQ. The CDR3 is 13 residues long. Trimming shortened V by 4 bases and J by 2 bases, and 9 bases separated the two germline ends. CDR3 sequence: CASSRGTNTEAFF. The CDR3 DNA is TGCGCCAGCAGCCGTGGGACAAACACTGAAGCTTTCTTT.

The rearrangement uses TRBV7-6 and TRBJ2-2; D not resolved. Trimming took 2 bases from V and 4 from J, leaving 8 bases between them. The germline gives CDR1 SGHVS, CDR2 FNYEAQ. The CDR3 runs 14 residues. The CDR3 spells CASSLLGFTGELFF. The CDR3 nucleotides read TGTGCCAGCAGCTTACTAGGGTTCACCGGGGAGCTGTTTTTT.

The chain couples TRBV2 to TRBJ2-3; D is possibly TRBD2 (6 bases). The CDR3 has 15 residues. Germline CDR1 SNHLY, CDR2 FYNNEI. Trimming cost V 5 bases and J 2 bases, with 14 bases left between them. The CDR3 region is CASSTIKRATDTQYF. DNA for the CDR3: TGTGCCAGCAGTACAATCAAGCGGGCCACAGATACGCAGTATTTT. The entire variable domain, with the rest obtained from reference TRBV2 and TRBJ2-3, is as follows: EPEVTQTPSHQVTQMGQEVILRCVPISNHLYFYWYRQILGQKVEFLVSFYNNEISEKSEIFDDQFSVERPDGSNFTLKIRSTKLEDSAMYFCASSTIKRATDTQYFGPGTRLTVL.